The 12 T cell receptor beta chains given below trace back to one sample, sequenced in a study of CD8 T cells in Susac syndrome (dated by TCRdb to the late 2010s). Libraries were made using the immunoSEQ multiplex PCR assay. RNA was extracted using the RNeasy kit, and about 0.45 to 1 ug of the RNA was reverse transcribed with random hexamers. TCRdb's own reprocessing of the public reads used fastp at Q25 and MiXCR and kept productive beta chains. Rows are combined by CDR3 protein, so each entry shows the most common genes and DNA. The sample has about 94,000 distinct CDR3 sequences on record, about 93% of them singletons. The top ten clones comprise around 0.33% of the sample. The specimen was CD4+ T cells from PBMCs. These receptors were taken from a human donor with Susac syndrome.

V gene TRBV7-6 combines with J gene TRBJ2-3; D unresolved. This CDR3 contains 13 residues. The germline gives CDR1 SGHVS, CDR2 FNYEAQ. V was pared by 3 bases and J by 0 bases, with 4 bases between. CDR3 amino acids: CASSLASTDTQYF. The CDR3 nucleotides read TGTGCCAGCAGCTTGGCCAGCACAGATACGCAGTATTTT. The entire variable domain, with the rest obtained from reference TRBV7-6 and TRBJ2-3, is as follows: GAGVSQSPRYKVTKRGQDVALRCDPISGHVSLYWYRQALGQGPEFLTYFNYEAQQDKSGLPNDRFSAERPEGSISTLTIQRTEQRDSAMYRCASSLASTDTQYFGPGTRLTVL.

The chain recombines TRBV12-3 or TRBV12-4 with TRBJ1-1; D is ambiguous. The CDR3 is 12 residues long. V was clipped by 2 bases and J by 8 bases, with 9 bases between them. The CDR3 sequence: CASSLLGREAFF. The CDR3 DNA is TGTGCCAGCAGTTTATTAGGGAGGGAAGCTTTCTTT.

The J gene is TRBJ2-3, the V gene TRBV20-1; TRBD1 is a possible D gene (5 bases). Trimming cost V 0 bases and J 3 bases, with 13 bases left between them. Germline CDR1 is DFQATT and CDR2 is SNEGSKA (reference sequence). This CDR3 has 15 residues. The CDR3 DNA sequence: TGCAGTGCTAGAGATCTGGGCAGGGTGACAGATACGCAGTATTTT. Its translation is CSARDLGRVTDTQYF.

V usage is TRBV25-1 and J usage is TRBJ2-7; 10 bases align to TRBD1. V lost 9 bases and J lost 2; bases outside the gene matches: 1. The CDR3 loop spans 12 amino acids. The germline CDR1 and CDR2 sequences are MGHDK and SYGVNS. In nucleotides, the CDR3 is TGTGCCAGTGGACAGGGGGCCTACGAGCAGTACTTC. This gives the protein CASGQGAYEQYF.

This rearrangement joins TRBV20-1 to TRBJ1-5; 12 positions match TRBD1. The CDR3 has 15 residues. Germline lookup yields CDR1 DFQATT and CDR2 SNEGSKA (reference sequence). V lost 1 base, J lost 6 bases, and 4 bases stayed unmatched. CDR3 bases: TGCAGTGCTAGAGCGGGACAGGGGGCGGGTCAGCCCCAGCATTTT. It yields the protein CSARAGQGAGQPQHF.

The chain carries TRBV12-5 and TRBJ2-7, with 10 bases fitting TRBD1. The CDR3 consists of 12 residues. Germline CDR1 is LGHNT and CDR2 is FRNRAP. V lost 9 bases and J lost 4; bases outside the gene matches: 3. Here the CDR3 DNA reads TGTGCTAGCGGGACAGGGGTTTACGAGCAGTACTTC. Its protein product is CASGTGVYEQYF.

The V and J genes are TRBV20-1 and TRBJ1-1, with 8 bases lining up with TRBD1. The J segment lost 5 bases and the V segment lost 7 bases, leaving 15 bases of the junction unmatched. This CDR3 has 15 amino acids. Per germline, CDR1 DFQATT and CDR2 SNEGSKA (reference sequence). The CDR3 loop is CSVGQGARRETEAFF. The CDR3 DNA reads TGCAGTGTAGGCCAGGGGGCTCGTAGGGAAACTGAAGCTTTCTTT.

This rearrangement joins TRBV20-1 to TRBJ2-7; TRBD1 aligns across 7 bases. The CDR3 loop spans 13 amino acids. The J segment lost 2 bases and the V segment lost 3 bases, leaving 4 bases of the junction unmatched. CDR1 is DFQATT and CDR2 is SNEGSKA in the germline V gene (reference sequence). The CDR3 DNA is TGCAGTGCTAGGGGACAGAAAACCTACGAGCAGTACTTC. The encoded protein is CSARGQKTYEQYF.

The CDR3 loop reads CSVTSSSYEQYF. CDR3 in DNA: TGCAGCGTCACTAGCAGCTCCTACGAGCAGTACTTC. The chain joins TRBV29-1 to TRBJ2-7, with D possibly TRBD2 on 6 matching bases. The length of the CDR3 is 12 residues. Trimming took off 6 bases at V and 0 bases at J, with 9 bases between the two ends. The germline V gene encodes CDR1 SQVTM and CDR2 ANQGSEA.

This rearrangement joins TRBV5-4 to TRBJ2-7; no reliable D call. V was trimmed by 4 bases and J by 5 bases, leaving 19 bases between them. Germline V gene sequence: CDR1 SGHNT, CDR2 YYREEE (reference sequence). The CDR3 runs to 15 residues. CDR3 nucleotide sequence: TGTGCCAGCAGCGTCCTCGAGACTCTCCCAAACGAGCAGTACTTC. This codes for CASSVLETLPNEQYF.

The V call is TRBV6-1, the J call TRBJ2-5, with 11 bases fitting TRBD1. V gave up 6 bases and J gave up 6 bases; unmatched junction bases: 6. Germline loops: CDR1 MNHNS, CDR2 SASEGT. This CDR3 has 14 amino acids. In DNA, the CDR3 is TGTGCCAGCAGAGGGACAGGGGGAGGACAGACCCAGTACTTC. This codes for CASRGTGGGQTQYF.

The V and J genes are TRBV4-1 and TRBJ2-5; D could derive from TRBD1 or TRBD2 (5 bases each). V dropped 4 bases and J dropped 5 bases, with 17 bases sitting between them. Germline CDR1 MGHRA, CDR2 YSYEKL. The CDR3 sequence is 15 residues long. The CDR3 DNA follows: TGCGCCAGCAGCCTCCAAATCGGGGCTAGCGAGACCCAGTACTTC. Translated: CASSLQIGASETQYF.